Detailed here is one TCR beta chain. Its antigen is as yet unknown. The source of the sample is a study of PD-L1 blockade in urothelial cancer. About the study: Blood analysis was done at 3 weeks (second dose) and 6 weeks after treatment began. General observations from the study: Better survival was forecast by a pretreatment blood TCR clonality below the median.

Sequenced by immunoSEQ multiplex PCR; TCRdb stores in-frame clones only, minus some. The data show some 45,000 clones, approximately 90% seen once. The germline gives CDR1 SGDLS, CDR2 YYNGEE. The CDR3 covers 17 residues. V lost 4 bases to trimming and J lost 2 bases; unmatched junction nucleotides: 11. The chain links TRBV9 to TRBJ2-3, with 9 bases lining up with TRBD2. The clonotype was recovered from an elderly man with urothelial cancer. The material was PBMCs, obtained around atezolizumab (anti-PD-L1) treatment. The DNA for the CDR3 is TGTGCCAGCAGCACCCTACCGGGACTAGCTGTCACAGATACGCAGTATTTT. Protein product: CASSTLPGLAVTDTQYF.